The next 6 T cell receptor beta chains were all read from a single sample in a study of blood T cell repertoires in COVID-19. TCRdb's table, derived via immunoSEQ multiplex PCR, lists solely in-frame clones and lacks some. Of 150,000 to 200,000 clones in the sample, under 80% are singletons; the top ten hold less than 20%. Material: PBMCs or T cells enriched from blood (not recorded which). These receptors were taken from a woman aged 45 to 65 with acute COVID-19.

The rearrangement uses TRBV9 and TRBJ2-3; the match to TRBD2 covers 10 bases. V shed 3 bases and J 5 bases; nucleotides not matched to a gene: 0. CDR1 SGDLS and CDR2 YYNGEE come from the germline V gene. This CDR3 contains 13 residues. The CDR3 here is CASSERGGDTQYF. The CDR3 DNA sequence: TGTGCCAGCAGCGAGCGGGGGGGAGATACGCAGTATTTT.

The chain employs TRBV7-9 and TRBJ2-7; a possible D gene is TRBD1 (5 bases). V shed 2 bases and J shed 2 bases, with 10 bases lying between them. This CDR3 spans 14 amino acids. The germline V gene has CDR1 SEHNR and CDR2 FQNEAQ (reference sequence). The CDR3 region has the DNA TGTGCCAGCAGCTTAATGGGGCCCACCTACGAGCAGTACGTC. It specifies CASSLMGPTYEQYV.

The chain joins TRBV28 to TRBJ2-2; D is uncertain. Germline values: CDR1 MDHEN, CDR2 SYDVKM. Deletions cut 4 bases from V and 5 bases from J, with 5 bases between. The CDR3 has 12 amino acids. The CDR3 DNA reads TGTGCCAGCAGTTCCGTTACCGGGGAGCTGTTTTTT. Translated, it gives CASSSVTGELFF.

The gene calls are TRBV7-2 and TRBJ1-3, with TRBD1 identical over 7 bases. Germline V gives CDR1 SGHTA, CDR2 FQGNSA. V lost 5 bases to trimming and J lost 7 bases; unmatched junction nucleotides: 5. The CDR3 runs 13 residues. CDR3 nucleotides: TGTGCCAGCAGCCAAAACAGGGGTAACACCATATATTTT. The encoded protein is CASSQNRGNTIYF.

This chain uses TRBV7-9 with TRBJ2-2, with 8 bases that match TRBD2. CDR1 SEHNR and CDR2 FQNEAQ come from the germline V gene (reference sequence). V was pared by 6 bases and J by 1 base, with 4 bases of the junction left unmatched. The CDR3 has 15 amino acids. The CDR3 spells CASRPGRGNTGELFF. As DNA, the CDR3 is TGTGCCAGCAGACCCGGGAGGGGGAACACCGGGGAGCTGTTTTTT.

This chain connects TRBV28 to TRBJ2-3, with unresolved D. Germline values: CDR1 MDHEN, CDR2 SYDVKM. The CDR3 covers 15 residues. The ends were cut back, 9 bases at V and 0 bases at J, with 16 bases in the middle. In DNA, the CDR3 is TGTGCCAGTCAAACCGGAGTGCCTAGCACAGATACGCAGTATTTT. Its protein is CASQTGVPSTDTQYF.